Presented here are 9 T cell receptor beta chains from one specimen sequenced in a study of regulatory T cells in long-lasting Graves disease. In building TCR beta libraries, iRepertoire HTBI primers were used together with Arm-PCR of CDR3 regions. TCRdb used MiXCR to reprocess the multiplex PCR reads, holding one entry per CDR3 protein. The data contain around 450,000 distinct CDR3 sequences, about 16% of them singletons. The time point denotes: newly diagnosed GD, antithyroid drugs for less than 3 months. The TCR library was made from RNA that had been extracted from PBMCs in TRIzol. The sample also formed part of further work on T cells in Graves' hyperthyroidism and ophthalmopathy.

This material consisted of peripheral blood mononuclear cells (PBMCs), taken at new diagnosis, from a patient treated with antithyroid drugs. These TCRs come from a woman aged 25 to 39 with Graves disease.

This clonotype was seen a handful of times. V and J are TRBV2 and TRBJ2-5, with a possible D match to TRBD2 (6 bases). Trimming stripped 5 bases from V and 0 bases from J, with 19 bases between. Germline V gene sequence: CDR1 SNHLY, CDR2 FYNNEI. The CDR3 has 17 residues. The CDR3 DNA is TGTGCCAGCAGTAGGGGCGAGGGGAGCGGGCACCAAGAGACCCAGTACTTC. It is translated as CASSRGEGSGHQETQYF.

This clonotype was recorded at least ten times. This chain links TRBV20-1 with TRBJ2-5, with D unclear. This CDR3 has 15 amino acids. V lost 5 bases, J lost 1 base, and 17 bases lay in between. Germline V gene data show CDR1 as DFQATT and CDR2 as SNEGSKA (reference sequence). CDR3 bases: TGCAGTGCTGACTCCCTAGGCTCTCTCCAAGAGACCCAGTACTTC. Its translation: CSADSLGSLQETQYF.

This clonotype occurred many times. The rearrangement uses TRBV5-4 and TRBJ2-1; 13 bases agree with TRBD2. The CDR3 runs to 17 residues. V lost 0 bases to trimming and J lost 5 bases; unmatched junction nucleotides: 5. Germline V gene data show CDR1 as SGHNT and CDR2 as YYREEE (reference sequence). The CDR3 loop is CASSLGTSGRSNNEQFF. Written as DNA, the CDR3 is TGTGCCAGCAGCTTGGGGACTAGCGGGAGATCCAACAATGAGCAGTTCTTC.

This clonotype was seen ten or more times. J is TRBJ1-4 and V is TRBV11-2; D gene ambiguous. Germline values: CDR1 SGHAT, CDR2 FQNNGV. With 5 bases removed from V and 5 bases from J, the gap between germline ends came to 15 bases. The CDR3 runs to 15 residues. The CDR3 region has the DNA TGTGCCAGCAGCGCCCCAGGAACTAGAAATGAAAAACTGTTTTTT. Translating gives CASSAPGTRNEKLFF.

The rearrangement links TRBV20-1 to TRBJ2-7; 12 bases are a match to TRBD1. Germline CDR1 reads DFQATT; CDR2 reads SNEGSKA (reference sequence). This CDR3 region has 14 residues. V trimming: 0 bases; J trimming: 7 bases; junction bases outside the gene matches: 4. The CDR3 nucleotides are TGCAGTGCTAGAGACGGGACAGGGGGCGGTGAGCAGTACTTC. Residues: CSARDGTGGGEQYF.

This clonotype was seen only a few times. The chain combines TRBV10-2 with TRBJ2-7; tentatively, D is TRBD1 (6 bases). In germline, CDR1 is WSHSY, CDR2 SAAADI. CDR3 length equals 13 residues. Trimming took 10 bases from V and 5 from J, leaving 18 bases between them. CDR3 sequence reads: CATKPRGRDEQYF. CDR3 bases: TGCGCCACCAAACCCAGGGGCCGGGACGAGCAGTACTTC.

This clonotype was found many times. The chain has TRBV11-2 and TRBJ2-7, with TRBD1 identical over 7 bases. Germline V lookup: CDR1 SGHAT, CDR2 FQNNGV. V was clipped by 2 bases and J by 7 bases; unmatched bases: 8. This CDR3 is 14 amino acids long. This CDR3 reads CASSLSLQGREQYF. CDR3 in DNA: TGTGCCAGCAGCTTAAGCCTACAGGGGCGGGAGCAGTACTTC.

On this clonotype: It may be a read error: a sequence one base away is much more abundant. The chain has TRBV28 and TRBJ2-3; 9 positions agree with TRBD2. The CDR3 is 16 amino acids. Germline CDR1 and CDR2: MDHEN and SYDVKM. The CDR3 DNA is TGTACCAGCAGTTTCGGGGCTAGCGGGACCACAGATACGCAGTATTTT. Amino acid sequence: CTSSFGASGTTDTQYF. Based on the CDR3 plus reference TRBV28 and TRBJ2-3, the full variable domain is DVKVTQSSRYLVKRTGEKVFLECVQDMDHENMFWYRQDPGLGLRLIYFSYDVKMKEKGDIPEGYSVSREKKERFSLILESASTNQTSMYLCTSSFGASGTTDTQYFGPGTRLTVL.

The CDR3 DNA sequence: TGCAGTGCGGAACTAGCGGGAGGGAATAACACCGGGGAGCTGTTTTTT. Translating gives CSAELAGGNNTGELFF. The chain uses TRBV20-1 and TRBJ2-2; 13 nucleotides agree with TRBD2. The V and J ends lost 6 bases and 2 bases, in that order; junction bases with no gene match: 6. The CDR3 totals 16 residues. Germline V lookup: CDR1 DFQATT, CDR2 SNEGSKA (reference sequence).